This TCR beta chain was retrieved from a study of regulatory dendritic cells for organ transplantation. FACS sorted CD4+ or CD8+ T cells into CD45RA+ naive and CD45RO+ memory. With respect to this clone: Its antigen is as yet unknown.

Findings and limits, study-wide: Resting memory CD8+ T cells held the most alloreactive clonotypes. Memory CD8+ T cells were the most oligoclonal; naive cells were highly diverse.

Clones were read by immunoSEQ multiplex PCR, and TCRdb kept only the in-frame ones, dropping some. The sample records 30,000 to 40,000 clones, about 89% being singletons. The CDR3 contains 16 residues. Germline CDR1 and CDR2: SEHNR and FQNEAQ (reference sequence). The V and J ends lost 5 bases and 8 bases respectively, with 19 bases between them. V usage is TRBV7-9 and J usage is TRBJ1-6; a possible D gene is TRBD1 (5 bases). The source is a human donor in good health. The specimen was naive CD4+ T cells from blood. Subset indicated: CD45RA+ naive T cells. CDR3 loop: CASSPDIGGGYSPLHF. For the CDR3, the DNA is TGTGCCAGCAGCCCAGATATCGGGGGGGGTTATTCACCCCTCCACTTT.